These 8 T cell receptor beta chains originate from one sample sequenced in a study of shared clonotypes between healthy human individuals. Libraries were prepared by immunoSEQ multiplex PCR; TCRdb keeps only in-frame clonotypes and omits some of them. This sample has some 790,000 clones, with roughly 72% found just once. Specimen: memory CD4+ T cells sorted from blood. As for subset: CD45RA-negative fraction. The receptors come from a woman in her twenties or thirties in good health.

This clone occurred a few times. The genes are TRBV5-1 and TRBJ2-7; TRBD1 matches 7 bases. The CDR3 runs 13 residues. J lost 6 bases, V lost 4 bases, and 7 bases had no gene match. Germline V gene data show CDR1 as SGHRS and CDR2 as YFSETQ. CDR3 sequence reads: CASSGGTGVEQYF. DNA of the CDR3: TGCGCCAGCAGCGGGGGAACAGGGGTCGAGCAGTACTTC.

This chain connects TRBV4-1 to TRBJ2-1, with D uncertain. This CDR3 spans 16 amino acids. Deletions cut 0 bases from V and 0 bases from J, with 9 bases between. Germline V lookup: CDR1 MGHRA, CDR2 YSYEKL. CDR3 sequence reads: CASSQEHWSSYNEQFF. CDR3 bases: TGCGCCAGCAGCCAAGAGCACTGGAGCTCCTACAATGAGCAGTTCTTC.

The chain has TRBV18 and TRBJ2-1; 10 bases match TRBD1. CDR3 length: 20 amino acids. CDR1 is KGHSH and CDR2 is LQKENI in the germline V gene. Unmatched junction bases numbered 15, after V lost 4 bases and J lost 0 bases. The CDR3 DNA sequence: TGTGCCAGCTCACTTCAGACAGGGGGCTGGATTTACGGCTCCTACAATGAGCAGTTCTTC. Translated, it gives CASSLQTGGWIYGSYNEQFF.

The chain carries TRBV18 and TRBJ2-7; 9 bases agree with TRBD1. Germline trimming cut 5 bases from V and 6 bases from J; bases unmatched to any gene: 8. Germline V lookup: CDR1 KGHSH, CDR2 LQKENI. The CDR3 runs 14 residues. CDR3 sequence (DNA): TGTGCCAGCTCAAGAGAACGGGACAGGGTCGAGCAGTACTTC. This gives the protein CASSRERDRVEQYF. The full variable domain, in which reference TRBV18 and TRBJ2-7 provide the parts outside the CDR3, is NAGVMQNPRHLVRRRGQEARLRCSPMKGHSHVYWYRQLPEEGLKFMVYLQKENIIDESGMPKERFSAEFPKEGPSILRIQQVVRGDSAAYFCASSRERDRVEQYFGPGTRLTVT.

V and J are TRBV28 and TRBJ2-5, with 11 bases fitting TRBD2. V lost 6 bases, J lost 5 bases, and 11 bases stayed unmatched. Germline V gene sequence: CDR1 MDHEN, CDR2 SYDVKM. The CDR3 is made up of 16 amino acids. The CDR3 here is CASSPALAGAWETQYF. The CDR3 bases are TGTGCCAGCAGCCCCGCACTAGCGGGAGCATGGGAGACCCAGTACTTC.

The chain couples TRBV9 to TRBJ1-1; no clear D gene. Between the trimmed V and J ends, which lost 7 bases and 2 bases, there was a span of 21 bases. Germline V CDR1 and CDR2: SGDLS, YYNGEE. There are 16 residues in the CDR3. CDR3 nucleotide sequence: TGTGCCAGCTCCCCGCGGCGATATTTCAGCAACACTGAAGCTTTCTTT. Its protein product is CASSPRRYFSNTEAFF.

This chain uses TRBV6-4 with TRBJ1-1; 7 bases map to TRBD1. V gave up 6 bases and J gave up 0 bases; unmatched junction bases: 4. The CDR3 contains 14 residues. Germline V lookup: CDR1 MRHNA, CDR2 SNTAGT. As DNA, the CDR3 is TGTGCCAGCAGGAAGGGGGCAGTGAACACTGAAGCTTTCTTT. Its translation: CASRKGAVNTEAFF.

The chain couples TRBV5-1 to TRBJ2-7, with 7 bases lining up with TRBD1. The germline CDR1 and CDR2 sequences are SGHRS and YFSETQ. This CDR3 has 15 residues. V lost 6 bases and J lost 5; bases outside the gene matches: 14. CDR3 sequence: CASKGEQGIFHEQYF. CDR3 DNA: TGCGCCAGCAAAGGGGAACAGGGGATCTTCCACGAGCAGTACTTC. The full variable domain, in which reference TRBV5-1 and TRBJ2-7 provide the parts outside the CDR3, is KAGVTQTPRYLIKTRGQQVTLSCSPISGHRSVSWYQQTPGQGLQFLFEYFSETQRNKGNFPGRFSGRQFSNSRSEMNVSTLELGDSALYLCASKGEQGIFHEQYFGPGTRLTVT.